The TCR beta chain under discussion was sequenced for a study of blood T cells in healthy people across ages. Then a second PCR, running roughly 7 to 11 cycles, was carried out with a sample-barcoded 5' primer and a J-beta primer mix. Using its own MiXCR run on the 5' RACE reads, TCRdb lists one record per CDR3 protein. The sample has 1,300,000 or so distinct CDR3 sequences, approximately 59% seen once; the top ten hold about 6.3%. The receptor comes from a young man in good health. The sequenced material came from blood.

The CDR3 nucleotides are TGTGCCAGCAGCCCAAATGAGGGGAGAGGAAATGAGCAGTTCTTC. Amino acid sequence: CASSPNEGRGNEQFF. The V and J genes are TRBV7-6 and TRBJ2-1; D tentatively fits TRBD1 or TRBD2 (5 bases each). Germline CDR1 and CDR2: SGHVS and FNYEAQ. The CDR3 is 15 residues long. V lost 5 bases and J 7 bases, leaving 18 bases between the germline ends.